This T cell receptor beta chain was obtained from a study of T cell repertoires in ileal Crohn's disease. Study background: Biopsies of the neoterminal ileum at postoperative colonoscopy form M6 samples. Whole-study results and caveats: The median delay to postoperative endoscopy was approximately 6.9 months.

Germline CDR1 is MDHEN and CDR2 is SYDVKM. Trimming took 6 bases from V and 6 from J, leaving 18 bases between them. This CDR3 has 15 residues. Concerning this clone itself: Its antigen remains unidentified. The sample has other DNA sequences that encode this CDR3 too.

Approximately 500 nanograms of biopsy DNA per sample underwent TCRB immunosequencing. This table comes from immunoSEQ multiplex PCR, and its TCRdb copy is limited to in-frame clones, with some not included. The repertoire holds almost 15,000 clones, 78% seen once, with approximately 4.3% in the top ten. The time point: neoterminal ileum biopsy at postoperative endoscopy, about 6 months after surgery. Patients were adults with ileal or ileocolonic Crohn's disease needing resection. The sequence was collected from an adult with Crohn's disease. Sequencing used ileal tissue. The chain links TRBV28 to TRBJ1-5; TRBD1 might be the D (5 bases). The CDR3 coding sequence is TGTGCCAGCAGACCGCAGGGAGGACGGGGTCAGCCCCAGCATTTT. Encoded protein: CASRPQGGRGQPQHF. Drawing the rest from reference TRBV28 and TRBJ1-5, the complete variable domain is DVKVTQSSRYLVKRTGEKVFLECVQDMDHENMFWYRQDPGLGLRLIYFSYDVKMKEKGDIPEGYSVSREKKERFSLILESASTNQTSMYLCASRPQGGRGQPQHFGDGTRLSIL.